The 20 T cell receptor beta chains in this list originate from one sample, sequenced in a study of shared clonotypes between healthy human individuals. Libraries were prepared by immunoSEQ multiplex PCR; TCRdb keeps only in-frame clonotypes and omits some of them. Of roughly 2.4 million clones in the sample, roughly 95% were seen once. Source material: naive CD4+ T cells sorted from blood. Subset defined: CD45RA+ positively selected. These receptors all come from a man between 18 and 29 years old in good health.

The chain carries TRBV11-3 and TRBJ2-7; D is perhaps TRBD1 or TRBD2 (5 bases each). This CDR3 region has 14 residues. Trimming left V 5 bases short and J 6 bases short, with 17 bases between. Germline-derived CDR1 and CDR2 are SGHNT and YENEEA. The CDR3 DNA follows: TGTGCCAGCAGCCTCCGGGCCTCGGGACCCGAGCAGTACTTC. Amino acid sequence: CASSLRASGPEQYF.

This chain connects TRBV5-4 to TRBJ2-5; 9 positions match TRBD2. V was clipped by 0 bases and J by 1 base; unmatched bases: 1. The CDR3 is made up of 15 amino acids. CDR1 and CDR2 from the germline V gene are SGHNT and YYREEE (reference sequence). CDR3 bases: TGTGCCAGCAGCTTGGGACTAGCGGCCCAAGAGACCCAGTACTTC. Encoded protein: CASSLGLAAQETQYF.

The chain links TRBV28 to TRBJ1-6, with a weak D call TRBD1 (5 bases). The CDR3 loop spans 17 amino acids. Trimming removed 4 bases at V and 8 bases at J, with 21 bases between. Germline V gives CDR1 MDHEN, CDR2 SYDVKM. CDR3 sequence: CASSSLRDGSFDSPLHF. The DNA for the CDR3 is TGTGCCAGCAGTTCCCTCCGGGACGGCTCCTTTGATTCACCCCTCCACTTT.

CDR3 in amino acids: CASNNAGNTIYF. As DNA, the CDR3 is TGTGCCAGCAATAACGCGGGAAACACCATATATTTT. The chain joins TRBV28 to TRBJ1-3, with D unresolved. This CDR3 contains 12 residues. The ends were cut back, 7 bases at V and 4 bases at J, with 8 bases in the middle. Germline CDR1 and CDR2: MDHEN and SYDVKM. Full variable domain (rest looked up from reference TRBV28 and TRBJ1-3): DVKVTQSSRYLVKRTGEKVFLECVQDMDHENMFWYRQDPGLGLRLIYFSYDVKMKEKGDIPEGYSVSREKKERFSLILESASTNQTSMYLCASNNAGNTIYFGEGSWLTVV.

This rearrangement joins TRBV4-1 to TRBJ1-4; 7 bases line up with TRBD1. The junction had 2 bases not matched to a gene; V was cut back by 4 bases and J by 0 bases. The CDR3 runs 15 residues. In germline, CDR1 is MGHRA, CDR2 YSYEKL. The CDR3 loop is CASSLGTATNEKLFF. The CDR3 nucleotides are TGCGCCAGCAGCCTCGGGACAGCAACTAATGAAAAACTGTTTTTT.

The chain has TRBV7-9 and TRBJ2-2; tentatively, D is TRBD2 (6 bases). Trimming pared 8 bases from V and 4 bases from J, leaving 14 bases between. The CDR3 contains 14 residues. Germline assignment: CDR1 SEHNR and CDR2 FQNEAQ (reference sequence). CDR3 in amino acids: CASVGGGGTGELFF. In nucleotides, the CDR3 is TGTGCCAGCGTCGGGGGAGGAGGCACCGGGGAGCTGTTTTTT.

This clone was recorded only once. The rearrangement uses TRBV29-1 and TRBJ2-3; possibly TRBD2 for D (6 bases). Germline-derived CDR1 and CDR2 are SQVTM and ANQGSEA. The V end lost 6 bases, the J end lost 1 base, and 14 bases lay between the germline ends. The length of the CDR3 is 14 residues. CDR3 DNA sequence: TGCAGCGTCGTGGAGGGTATCCGCACAGATACGCAGTATTTT. This sequence encodes CSVVEGIRTDTQYF.

V and J are TRBV7-9 and TRBJ2-1, with D possibly TRBD2 on 5 matching bases. Germline loops: CDR1 SEHNR, CDR2 FQNEAQ (reference sequence). The CDR3 loop spans 15 amino acids. Trimming pared 5 bases from V and 1 base from J, leaving 12 bases between. CDR3 DNA sequence: TGTGCCAGCAGCCTCCGGGAAAGGTCCTACAATGAGCAGTTCTTC. Translated: CASSLRERSYNEQFF.

Only a few counts were recorded for this clone. The V and J genes are TRBV30 and TRBJ2-4; tentative D call: TRBD2 (7 bases). V was pared by 3 bases and J by 0 bases, with 36 bases between. This CDR3 region has 23 residues. Germline V gene lookup returns CDR1 GTSNPN and CDR2 SVGIG (reference sequence). The DNA for the CDR3 is TGTGCCTGGAGCGGGGGGCTCCTAAAAGGCGGGACTGGCTACATCCTAGCCAAAAACATTCAGTACTTC. Residues: CAWSGGLLKGGTGYILAKNIQYF.

This chain uses TRBV19 with TRBJ2-7; 9 bases agree with TRBD2. J was trimmed by 3 bases and V by 7 bases; bases with no gene match: 10. The CDR3 contains 15 residues. Per germline, CDR1 LNHDA and CDR2 SQIVND (reference sequence). The CDR3 protein is CASTKGSSGNYEQYF. As DNA, the CDR3 is TGTGCCAGTACCAAAGGCTCTAGCGGGAACTACGAGCAGTACTTC.

The rearrangement joins TRBV19 to TRBJ1-5, with TRBD1 matching 10 bases. With V trimmed by 5 bases and J by 6 bases, 7 bases remained unmatched. The length of the CDR3 is 15 residues. The germline V gene encodes CDR1 LNHDA and CDR2 SQIVND (reference sequence). The CDR3 spells CASSEPGQGRQPQHF. The CDR3 region has the DNA TGTGCCAGTAGTGAACCGGGACAGGGGCGTCAGCCCCAGCATTTT.

Of note for this clone: Other DNA sequences in the sample encode the same CDR3. The gene calls are TRBV2 and TRBJ2-3, with a tentative D call TRBD2 (5 bases). This CDR3 contains 13 residues. Per germline, CDR1 SNHLY and CDR2 FYNNEI. The germline V and J ends were trimmed by 4 bases and 3 bases, with 8 bases remaining between them. The CDR3: CASSGTRTDTQYF. CDR3 coding DNA: TGTGCCAGCAGTGGAACTAGAACAGATACGCAGTATTTT. Full variable domain (outside the CDR3, taken from reference TRBV2 and TRBJ2-3): EPEVTQTPSHQVTQMGQEVILRCVPISNHLYFYWYRQILGQKVEFLVSFYNNEISEKSEIFDDQFSVERPDGSNFTLKIRSTKLEDSAMYFCASSGTRTDTQYFGPGTRLTVL.

This sequence joins TRBV4-2 and TRBJ2-5; the match to TRBD1 covers 12 bases. Germline CDR1 reads LGHNA; CDR2 reads YNFKEQ. The CDR3 spans 16 residues. V was clipped by 2 bases and J by 4 bases; unmatched bases: 5. This CDR3 is CASSQKGTGGGETQYF. The DNA of the CDR3 is TGTGCCAGCAGCCAAAAGGGGACAGGGGGCGGAGAGACCCAGTACTTC.

On this clone itself: Other DNA sequences in this specimen translate into the identical CDR3. The chain joins TRBV5-1 to TRBJ1-3; D is undetermined. Germline V lookup: CDR1 SGHRS, CDR2 YFSETQ. V was pared by 1 base and J by 0 bases, with 5 bases between. This CDR3 region has 14 residues. The DNA for the CDR3 is TGCGCCAGCAGCTTGTCCAGCTCTGGAAACACCATATATTTT. It translates to CASSLSSSGNTIYF. Combining the CDR3 with reference TRBV5-1 and TRBJ1-3 gives the whole variable domain KAGVTQTPRYLIKTRGQQVTLSCSPISGHRSVSWYQQTPGQGLQFLFEYFSETQRNKGNFPGRFSGRQFSNSRSEMNVSTLELGDSALYLCASSLSSSGNTIYFGEGSWLTVV.

The J gene is TRBJ2-7, the V gene TRBV6-5; D is unclear. Between the trimmed V and J ends, which lost 0 bases and 1 base, there was a span of 7 bases. The CDR3 is made up of 14 amino acids. Per germline, CDR1 MNHEY and CDR2 SVGAGI. The CDR3 DNA is TGTGCCAGCAGTTACTCTATCAGTTCCTACGAGCAGTACTTC. This codes for CASSYSISSYEQYF.

The chain links TRBV23-1 to TRBJ2-7, with 11 bases fitting TRBD1. TRBV23-1 is an ORF, and what it does is uncertain. V shed 4 bases, J shed 5 bases, and the junction held 10 bases outside the gene matches. The CDR3 has 16 amino acids. The CDR3 loop is CASSRCDRDRGNEQYF. In DNA form, the CDR3 reads TGCGCCAGCAGTCGCTGCGATCGGGACAGGGGGAACGAGCAGTACTTC.

This chain joins TRBV5-4 and TRBJ2-5; perhaps TRBD2 as D (7 bases). The CDR3 totals 14 residues. From germline, CDR1 is SGHNT and CDR2 YYREEE (reference sequence). V lost 8 bases and J 6 bases, leaving 20 bases between the germline ends. Here the CDR3 reads CASGGAADPKTQYF. In DNA form, the CDR3 reads TGTGCCAGTGGGGGGGCAGCCGACCCGAAGACCCAGTACTTC.

For this clone: Other DNA sequences in this specimen translate into the identical CDR3. The V gene is TRBV2, the J gene TRBJ2-5; 9 positions agree with TRBD1. V was clipped by 7 bases and J by 1 base; unmatched bases: 1. This CDR3 has 13 amino acids. The germline gives CDR1 SNHLY, CDR2 FYNNEI. DNA for the CDR3: TGTGCCAGCAACAGGGGGCTCCAAGAGACCCAGTACTTC. It codes for CASNRGLQETQYF.

CDR3 protein: CASSLLRPATSMFF. DNA of the CDR3: TGTGCCAGCAGTTTACTCCGACCGGCTACTTCTATGTTTTTT. This chain connects TRBV28 to TRBJ1-4; D is uncertain. CDR3 length: 14 amino acids. V was trimmed by 2 bases and J by 15 bases, leaving 19 bases between them. Germline values: CDR1 MDHEN, CDR2 SYDVKM.

To note about this clone: The junction departs from germline at one end; a sequencing error may be responsible. V usage is TRBV2 and J usage is TRBJ1-2, with D maybe TRBD1 (5 bases). This CDR3 region has 11 residues. From germline, CDR1 is SNHLY and CDR2 FYNNEI. Written as DNA, the CDR3 is TGTGCCGGCAGGGCTCGAAGTGGCTACACCTTC. Translation gives CAGRARSGYTF.